These 4 T cell receptor beta chains originate from one sample sequenced in a study of blood T cell repertoires in COVID-19. Libraries were prepared by immunoSEQ multiplex PCR; TCRdb keeps only in-frame clonotypes and omits some of them. Of 160,000 or so clones listed, 89% were seen once; the top ten hold approximately 3%. Sequencing was performed on peripheral blood. The source of these receptors is a man aged 60 to 69 with acute or convalescent COVID-19.

This chain links TRBV7-2 with TRBJ1-4; TRBD1 is a possible D gene (6 bases). Deletions cut 5 bases from V and 8 bases from J, with 15 bases between. The CDR3 extends over 14 amino acids. Germline CDR1 is SGHTA and CDR2 is FQGNSA. CDR3 sequence: CASSPQGGGEKLFF. The CDR3 DNA reads as TGTGCCAGCAGCCCACAGGGAGGGGGGGAAAAACTGTTTTTT. The full variable domain, in which reference TRBV7-2 and TRBJ1-4 provide the parts outside the CDR3, is GAGVSQSPSNKVTEKGKDVELRCDPISGHTALYWYRQSLGQGLEFLIYFQGNSAPDKSGLPSDRFSAERTGGSVSTLTIQRTQQEDSAVYLCASSPQGGGEKLFFGSGTQLSVL.

The V gene is TRBV6-1, the J gene TRBJ1-2, with unresolved D. The V gene lost 2 bases and the J gene lost 1 base, with 8 bases spanning the gap. This CDR3 has 14 amino acids. Germline CDR1 reads MNHNS; CDR2 reads SASEGT. The CDR3 region has the DNA TGTGCCAGCAGTGAATCAGGTCGTAACTATGGCTACACCTTC. Translating gives CASSESGRNYGYTF.

J is TRBJ1-2 and V is TRBV19, with D hard to call. The germline V gene encodes CDR1 LNHDA and CDR2 SQIVND (reference sequence). V was trimmed by 0 bases and J by 4 bases, leaving 12 bases between them. The CDR3 has 15 amino acids. The CDR3 loop is CASSIDRGNLYGYTF. For the CDR3, the DNA is TGTGCCAGTAGTATAGATCGAGGCAACCTCTATGGCTACACCTTC. The whole variable domain, filled in from reference TRBV19 and TRBJ1-2, reads DGGITQSPKYLFRKEGQNVTLSCEQNLNHDAMYWYRQDPGQGLRLIYYSQIVNDFQKGDIAEGYSVSREKKESFPLTVTSAQKNPTAFYLCASSIDRGNLYGYTFGSGTRLTVV.

The count of this clone is one. The V gene is TRBV5-8, the J gene TRBJ2-7, with D unclear. The length of the CDR3 is 19 residues. Trimming removed 3 bases at V and 5 bases at J, with 30 bases between. CDR1 and CDR2 from the germline V gene are SGHTS and YDEGEE. The CDR3 nucleotides are TGTGCCAGCAGCTACGGATACAGTGTCGATGGGTCCGGCCCAAACGAGCAGTACTTC. As protein: CASSYGYSVDGSGPNEQYF. Full variable domain (rest looked up from reference TRBV5-8 and TRBJ2-7): EAGVTQSPTHLIKTRGQQATLRCSPISGHTSVYWYQQALGLGLQFLLWYDEGEERNRGNFPPRFSGRQFPNYSSELNVNALELEDSALYLCASSYGYSVDGSGPNEQYFGPGTRLTVT.